The clone carrying this T cell receptor beta chain occurred many times. Mismatch with germline at one junction end may stem from a read error. TCRdb reprocessed the 5' RACE reads with MiXCR, giving one entry per CDR3 protein. The data hold approximately 250,000 distinct CDR3 sequences, with about 6.7% observed a single time. The data stem from a study of identical twins. The CDR3 has 14 residues. The sample also formed part of further work on T cells expressing NK-cell markers. That work contributes: About 6 donors had dominant NKG2C+ clonotypes that comprised roughly 1.0-8% of their CD8+ T cells. Dominance of the CD3+CD56-NKG2C+ fraction by these clonotypes also held in a few donors.

Sequenced sample: CD8+ T cells sorted from blood. The chain couples TRBV12-3 or TRBV12-4 to TRBJ1-1; D might be TRBD1 (6 bases). The TCR comes from a woman aged 18-29 years in good health. CDR3 amino acids: CASSLGGLNTEAFF. The CDR3 nucleotides are TGCGCCAGCAGCTTGGGGGGCCTGAACACTGAAGCTTTCTTT.